Below are 5 T cell receptor beta chains sequenced from a single sample in a study of T cell repertoires in cytomegalovirus infection. From the reads, TCRdb called clonotypes with MiXCR, one entry per CDR3 protein. Among about 830,000 distinct CDR3 sequences, approximately 30% were seen once, and the ten largest hold around 12%. Their target antigens are unknown. Specimen: cultured CD8+ T cells from PBMCs, collected from culture after CMV antigen stimulation. The receptors here all came from a human donor in good health (CMV status not recorded). Some clones in this sample may be carry-over from other donors' samples.

This clonotype was found a few times. This chain connects TRBV12-3 or TRBV12-4 to TRBJ1-1, with 9 bases matching TRBD1. After removal of 5 bases from V and 0 bases from J, the junction contained 19 bases not matched to a gene. This CDR3 is built from 20 residues. Here the CDR3 reads CASSTPLKLLDRGMNTEAFF. The CDR3, as DNA: TGTGCCAGCAGTACTCCTTTAAAATTGCTGGACAGGGGTATGAACACTGAAGCTTTCTTT.

This clonotype has just a few counts. The rearrangement links TRBV12-3 or TRBV12-4 to TRBJ1-5, with TRBD1 matching over 7 bases. The CDR3 is 14 amino acids. Trimming took 6 bases from V and 3 from J; bases not matched to a gene: 5. CDR3: CASRGQPLNQPQHF. The CDR3 DNA is TGTGCCAGCAGGGGACAGCCGCTCAATCAGCCCCAGCATTTT.

This clonotype was detected ten times or more. The rearrangement links TRBV12-3 or TRBV12-4 to TRBJ1-3; tentative D call: TRBD1 (5 bases). The length of the CDR3 is 15 residues. V dropped 5 bases and J dropped 4 bases, with 15 bases sitting between them. The CDR3 protein is CASSGRGKAGNTIYF. The CDR3 bases are TGTGCCAGCAGTGGTCGGGGGAAGGCCGGAAACACCATATATTTT.

In its sample, this clonotype was seen a few times. The chain employs TRBV7-9 and TRBJ1-5; 7 nucleotides align to TRBD1. Per germline, CDR1 SEHNR and CDR2 FQNEAQ (reference sequence). Trimming took 4 bases from V and 5 from J; bases not matched to a gene: 2. The CDR3 extends over 13 amino acids. Here the CDR3 reads CASSWDRDQPQHF. CDR3 sequence (DNA): TGTGCCAGCAGCTGGGACAGAGATCAGCCCCAGCATTTT.

This clonotype was detected a few times. The chain is built from TRBV7-6 and TRBJ2-5, with 7 bases matching TRBD2. Germline assignment: CDR1 SGHVS and CDR2 FNYEAQ. This CDR3 has 15 amino acids. Losses at the gene ends were 2 bases for V and 4 bases for J; bases not matched to a gene: 7. The CDR3 region is CASSLRGGRVETQYF. The CDR3 coding sequence is TGTGCCAGCAGCTTAAGGGGAGGGCGGGTAGAGACCCAGTACTTC.